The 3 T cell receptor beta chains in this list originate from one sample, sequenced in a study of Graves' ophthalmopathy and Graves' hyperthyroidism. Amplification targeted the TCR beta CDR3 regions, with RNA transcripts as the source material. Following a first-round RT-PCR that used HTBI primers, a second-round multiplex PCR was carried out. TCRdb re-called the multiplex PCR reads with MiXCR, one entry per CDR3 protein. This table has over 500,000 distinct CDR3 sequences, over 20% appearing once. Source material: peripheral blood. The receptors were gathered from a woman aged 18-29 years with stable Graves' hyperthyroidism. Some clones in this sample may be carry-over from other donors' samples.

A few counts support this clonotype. CDR3 DNA: TGTGCCAGCAGACCACCTTTTACTGAAGCTTTCTTT. The encoded protein is CASRPPFTEAFF. The rearrangement uses TRBV12-3 or TRBV12-4 and TRBJ1-1; D is undetermined. V lost 6 bases and J 5 bases, leaving 10 bases between the germline ends. The CDR3 is made up of 12 amino acids.

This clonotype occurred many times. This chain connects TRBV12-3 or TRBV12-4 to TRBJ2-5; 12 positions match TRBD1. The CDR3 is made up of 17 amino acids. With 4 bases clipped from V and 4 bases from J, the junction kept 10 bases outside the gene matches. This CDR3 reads CASSWGIRDRGPETQYF. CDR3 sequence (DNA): TGTGCCAGCAGTTGGGGGATCCGGGACAGGGGGCCAGAGACCCAGTACTTC.

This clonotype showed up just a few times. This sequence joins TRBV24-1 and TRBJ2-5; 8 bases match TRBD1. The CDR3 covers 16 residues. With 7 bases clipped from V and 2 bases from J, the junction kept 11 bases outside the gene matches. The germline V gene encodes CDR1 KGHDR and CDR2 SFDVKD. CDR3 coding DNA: TGTGCCACCAGCGCAGTGGGGACAGGTCCTCAAGAGACCCAGTACTTC. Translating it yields CATSAVGTGPQETQYF.